The table lists the clone carrying this T cell receptor (beta chain) with a count of one. Unmatched junction bases numbered 8, after V lost 0 bases and J lost 7 bases. The CDR3 consists of 18 residues. Germline V lookup: CDR1 SGHVS, CDR2 FNYEAQ. This record comes from a study of blood T cell repertoires in COVID-19. As processed by the authors: Using reference gene primer amplification, nucleated cell counts were estimated. Only in-frame clones appear in the TCRdb table, and some are missing; sequencing was by immunoSEQ multiplex PCR. Clone size and V and J calls were adopted from that table, with D and trimming inferred from the DNA. The repertoire has some 74,000 clones, roughly 85% of them found once; the top ten carry roughly 18%.

Sequenced sample: peripheral blood. The chain combines TRBV7-6 with TRBJ2-2; 13 nucleotides line up with TRBD2. This receptor was obtained from an elderly woman with acute or convalescent COVID-19. The DNA of the CDR3 is TGTGCCAGCAGCTTAGCTGGACTAGCGGGGGACCGGGGCGGGGAGCTGTTTTTT. It is translated as CASSLAGLAGDRGGELFF.